The entry that follows covers one T cell receptor (beta chain) sequence. This sample was included in a study of CD8 T cells in Susac syndrome. Trimming stripped 1 base from V and 4 bases from J, with 11 bases between. Germline V gene data show CDR1 as SGHTA and CDR2 as FQGTGA. The CDR3 consists of 15 residues. Random hexamers served to reverse transcribe roughly 0.5 to 1 ug RNA. TCRdb independently ran MiXCR on the immunoSEQ multiplex PCR reads; one entry per CDR3 protein. The repertoire includes about 80,000 distinct CDR3 sequences, about 93% of them detected once, and around 0.52% sits in the top ten.

The sequence was collected from a human donor with Susac syndrome. Specimen: CD4+ T cells from PBMCs. The V gene is TRBV7-3, the J gene TRBJ2-1; D uncertain. The CDR3 here is CASSLRFGSYNEQFF. The CDR3 DNA follows: TGTGCCAGCAGCTTAAGGTTCGGTTCTTACAATGAGCAGTTCTTC. Variable domain in full (rest from reference TRBV7-3 and TRBJ2-1): GAGVSQTPSNKVTEKGKYVELRCDPISGHTALYWYRQSLGQGPEFLIYFQGTGAADDSGLPNDRFFAVRPEGSVSTLKIQRTERGDSAVYLCASSLRFGSYNEQFFGPGTRLTVL.